Listed here is a single T cell receptor beta chain. This table comes from immunoSEQ multiplex PCR, and its TCRdb copy is limited to in-frame clones, with some not included. The sample lists about 180,000 clones, 87% occurring once. This specimen belongs to a study of T cell responses to AZD1222 COVID-19 vaccine. The CDR3 is made up of 14 amino acids. Germline CDR1 is SEHNR and CDR2 is FQNEAQ (reference sequence). The germline V and J ends were trimmed by 6 bases and 3 bases, with 12 bases remaining between them. The V call is TRBV7-9, the J call TRBJ1-5; D unresolved. Sequencing used peripheral blood, obtained on day 0 of AZD1222 vaccination. The sequence was obtained from an adult in good health. The CDR3 DNA reads TGTGCCAGCAGTCCAGGACTGGCCAATCAGCCCCAGCATTTT. Translated, it gives CASSPGLANQPQHF.